This entry features one TCR beta chain sequence. The source of the sample is a study of Graves' ophthalmopathy and Graves' hyperthyroidism. Using RNA transcripts, the TCR beta CDR3 regions were amplified. Second-round multiplex PCR followed a first-round RT-PCR using HTBI primers. TCRdb re-analysed the multiplex PCR reads in MiXCR, keeping a single row per CDR3 protein. In the table there are 300,000 to 400,000 distinct CDR3 sequences, 15% to 20% of which are singletons. The V end lost 3 bases, the J end lost 2 bases, and 8 bases lay between the germline ends. Germline V gives CDR1 MNHEY, CDR2 SVGAGI. The CDR3 runs to 15 residues. Someone took the PBMCs out of more than 9 ml of fresh peripheral blood.

The material sequenced was peripheral blood. The genes are TRBV6-5 and TRBJ2-6; D may be TRBD1 (6 bases). This receptor was identified in an adult woman with stable Graves' hyperthyroidism. The CDR3 region is CASSYQGTGANVLTF. CDR3 DNA: TGTGCCAGCAGTTATCAGGGGACTGGGGCCAACGTCCTGACTTTC.